This entry concerns a single TCR beta chain. The protocol was immunoSEQ multiplex PCR, while the TCRdb copy is restricted to in-frame clones and leaves out a portion. The sample shows around 94,000 clones, roughly 84% of them seen only once. This sample stems from a study of T cell responses to AZD1222 COVID-19 vaccine. The germline V gene has CDR1 LGHNA and CDR2 YNFKEQ. The ends were cut back, 4 bases at V and 0 bases at J, with 19 bases in the middle. CDR3 length: 18 residues. The chain couples TRBV4-2 to TRBJ2-1; D is perhaps TRBD1 (5 bases). This clonotype was sampled from an adult in good health. The source was peripheral blood, collected on day 0 of AZD1222 vaccination. The CDR3 DNA sequence: TGTGCCAGCAGCCTGTCGTGGGGCCTTCTGAGCTCCTACAATGAGCAGTTCTTC. Its protein is CASSLSWGLLSSYNEQFF.